This paragraph reports one T cell receptor (beta chain). As yet, its antigen is unknown. The data stem from a study of cytomegalovirus exposure and HLA in healthy donors. Whole-study results and caveats: The tendency of first-cohort TCR clusters to co-occur in the roughly 120 validation repertoires was the finding of a later analysis. Cytomegalovirus status, reportedly, was diagnosed with high specificity and sensitivity by the classifier.

The donors were in the roughly 130-subject validation cohort, distinct from the roughly 700-subject first cohort. Profiled with immunoSEQ multiplex PCR; TCRdb holds only in-frame clones, not every one. The sample records 50,000 to 65,000 clones, approximately 92% being singletons. The germline gives CDR1 LNHDA, CDR2 SQIVND (reference sequence). There are 15 residues in the CDR3. V was trimmed by 6 bases and J by 5 bases, leaving 17 bases between them. The receptor comes from a woman under 30 in good health and CMV-seronegative. Sequenced input: PBMCs. The V gene is TRBV19, the J gene TRBJ1-5; a possible D gene is TRBD1 (6 bases). The CDR3 protein is CASRPWAGDDQPQHF. DNA for the CDR3: TGTGCCAGTAGGCCTTGGGCAGGGGACGATCAGCCCCAGCATTTT.